Described below is a single T cell receptor (beta chain) sequence and its context. Using immunoSEQ multiplex PCR, the repertoire was profiled, and TCRdb retains in-frame clones only, with some absent. The table lists around 90,000 clones, around 94% of them singletons. The data derive from a study of technical replicates of blood from several donors. V lost 2 bases, J lost 6 bases, and 10 bases lay in between. The CDR3 is 14 residues long. Germline CDR1 and CDR2: MNHEY and SVGAGI. Sequenced material: T cells isolated from PBMCs. This clonotype was obtained from a human donor in good health. V is TRBV6-5 and J is TRBJ2-2; D remains unclear. The chain's CDR3 is CASSYIRVAGELFF. CDR3 in DNA: TGTGCCAGCAGTTACATTCGAGTCGCCGGGGAGCTGTTTTTT.